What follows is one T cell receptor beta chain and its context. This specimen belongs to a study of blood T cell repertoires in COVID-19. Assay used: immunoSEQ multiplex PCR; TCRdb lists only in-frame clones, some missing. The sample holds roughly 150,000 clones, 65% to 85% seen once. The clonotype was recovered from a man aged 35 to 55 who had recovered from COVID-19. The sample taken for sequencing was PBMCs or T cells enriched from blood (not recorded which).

CDR3 sequence: CATTPPGRETQYF. In DNA, the CDR3 is TGTGCCACCACTCCCCCGGGAAGAGAGACCCAGTACTTC. The V and J genes are TRBV6-5 and TRBJ2-5; a weak D match, TRBD2 (5 bases). The CDR3 is 13 residues long. V lost 10 bases to trimming and J lost 4 bases, with 16 bases between them. Germline V CDR1 and CDR2: MNHEY, SVGAGI.